This entry describes one TCR beta chain. This clonotype was found many times. Its antigen is currently not known. The record has no base qualities; no much larger clone is one base away. The sample comes from a study of neurological immune-mediated disorders (dated by TCRdb to between 2018 and 2021). Regarding the complete study: Among the approximately 35 multiple sclerosis patients, relapsing-remitting MS accounted for about 31 and secondary progressive MS accounted for 3. The cohort was made up of about 66 subjects, consisting of some 14 HAM/TSP patients, some 35 multiple sclerosis patients and around 20 healthy controls. Using UMI-based sequencing, the study compared peripheral blood TCR-beta repertoires from patients with HTLV-I-associated myelopathy (HAM/TSP), patients with multiple sclerosis, and healthy controls. The 90 to 120 TCR-beta libraries covered PBMC samples along with longitudinal samples, technical triplicates, and paired sorted CD4+ and CD8+ T-cell subsets.

For unsorted PBMC libraries, 2 million PBMCs were used after storage in RNAlater at -80 degrees C until RNA extraction. Multiple sclerosis patients were enrolled in a US clinical protocol under which disease progression was evaluated by magnetic resonance imaging. Peripheral blood was subjected to Ficoll-Hypaque density gradient centrifugation to isolate PBMCs, which were then cryopreserved in liquid nitrogen. What the authors observed across the whole study: Repertoires from 18 of 34 MS patients were grouped by phylogenetic analysis into a cluster of related CDR3 sequences, suggesting a possible repertoire-level signature. The highest TCR clonal expansion was observed in HAM/TSP patients, whereas the lowest was observed in MS patients, even when compared with healthy controls. No identical CDR3 amino acid sequences were shared among expanded clones across subjects, suggesting private TCR-beta repertoires in all groups. No association of the MS cluster with clinical or MRI features was observed, and the need for larger cohorts was stated by the authors.

Reading from cysteine to phenylalanine, the CDR3 counts 13 amino acids. Only the CDR3 part of the read is kept: 39 bases, read in frame from the first base. The V and J ends are trimmed by 7 bases and 8 bases, leaving 12 bases between them. As encoded in the germline V gene, CDR1 is ENHRY while CDR2 is SYGVKD. cDNA synthesis used template-switch 5'RACE with a primer carrying a 10-nucleotide random unique molecular identifier tagging each TCR transcript. Every sequencing run yielded over 190 million TCR-beta sequences covering 15-18 subjects. The RNeasy kit was used for extraction of total RNA. The KAPA Real-time Library Amplification kit was used to amplify TCR-beta VDJ regions with primers for the TCR constant region and the 5'RACE anchor. Sample indexes and Illumina adaptors were added in a first PCR, after which library yield was increased in a second PCR. After purification with Ampure beads, the TCR product of roughly 650 bp was size-selected on a 2% E-gel SizeSelection system. Library quality was checked on a Bioanalyzer, concentration was measured with Qubit, and libraries were quantified with the Kapa Library Quantification kit before pooling. An Illumina HiSeq 2500 sequenced the libraries paired-end 2 x 150 bp. To increase sequence diversity, roughly 24-31% phiX was spiked into each library pool. Turning to the authors' computational methods: Quality-filtered reads were processed with the UMI-based MiGEC pipeline, which removed over 75% of raw TCR sequences during error correction. VDJ genes were aligned to IMGT germline references, and clonotypes were defined by unique CDR3 amino acid sequence plus V-J genes. VDJtools evaluated clonal expansion, Shannon diversity and CDR3 relatedness (CalcPairwiseDistances, ClusterSamples); CLCbio workbench built phylogenetic trees. Expanded clones were defined as having at least 8 unique UMIs, based on coefficient-of-variation modelling across technical triplicates. TCRdb applied fastp at Q25 and MiXCR to the public reads, then kept only in-frame beta chains. For every CDR3 protein sequence, its rows merge into one entry that carries the most common genes and DNA. The V and J calls were determined by TCRdb, not by the authors. The sample profile shows some 86,000 distinct CDR3 sequences; roughly 2.6% of them were found once. The ten largest clones add up to 0.9% to 1.4% of the sample.

The sample was PBMCs. Recombination linked TRBV10-3 to TRBJ1-6; matching of 5 bases hints at TRBD1 as the D gene. The receptor was isolated from a woman under 40 with multiple sclerosis. The CDR3 is CAINWGWDSPLHF. The nucleotide sequence reads as follows: TGTGCCATCAATTGGGGGTGGGATTCACCCCTCCACTTT.